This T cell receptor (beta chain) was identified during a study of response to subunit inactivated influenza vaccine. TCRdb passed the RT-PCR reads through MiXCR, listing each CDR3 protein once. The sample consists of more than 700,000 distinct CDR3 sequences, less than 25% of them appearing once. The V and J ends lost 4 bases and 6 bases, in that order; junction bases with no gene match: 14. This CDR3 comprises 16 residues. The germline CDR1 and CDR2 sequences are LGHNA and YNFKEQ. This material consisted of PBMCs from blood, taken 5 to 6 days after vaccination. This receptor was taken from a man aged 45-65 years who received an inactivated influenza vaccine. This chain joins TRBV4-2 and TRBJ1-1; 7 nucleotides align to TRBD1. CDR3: CASSPARQGERSEAFF. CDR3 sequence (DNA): TGTGCCAGCAGCCCAGCCCGACAGGGTGAGAGATCTGAAGCTTTCTTT.